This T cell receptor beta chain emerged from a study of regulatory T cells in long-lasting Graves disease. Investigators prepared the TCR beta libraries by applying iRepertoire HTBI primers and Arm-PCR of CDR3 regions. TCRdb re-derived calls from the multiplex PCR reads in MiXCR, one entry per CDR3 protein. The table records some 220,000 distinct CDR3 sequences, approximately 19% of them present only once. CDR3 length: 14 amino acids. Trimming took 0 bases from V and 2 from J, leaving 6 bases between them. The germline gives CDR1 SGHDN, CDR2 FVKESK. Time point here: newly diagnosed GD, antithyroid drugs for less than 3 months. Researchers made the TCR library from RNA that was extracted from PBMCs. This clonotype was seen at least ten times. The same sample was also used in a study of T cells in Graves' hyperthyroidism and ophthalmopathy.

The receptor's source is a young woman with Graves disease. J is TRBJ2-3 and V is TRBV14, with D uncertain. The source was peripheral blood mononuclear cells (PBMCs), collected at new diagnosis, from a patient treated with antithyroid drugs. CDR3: CASSQDRVTDTQYF. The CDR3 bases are TGTGCCAGCAGCCAAGACAGAGTCACAGATACGCAGTATTTT.